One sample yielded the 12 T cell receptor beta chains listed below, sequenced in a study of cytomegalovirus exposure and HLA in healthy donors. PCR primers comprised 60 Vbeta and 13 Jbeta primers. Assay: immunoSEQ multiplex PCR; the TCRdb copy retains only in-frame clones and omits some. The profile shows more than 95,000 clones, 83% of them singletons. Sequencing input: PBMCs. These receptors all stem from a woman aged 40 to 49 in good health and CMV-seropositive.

CDR3 amino acids: CASRQGSSYNSPLHF. The CDR3 nucleotides read TGTGCCAGCAGACAGGGGAGCTCCTATAATTCACCCCTCCACTTT. The rearrangement links TRBV6-6 to TRBJ1-6; TRBD1 matches 7 bases. The CDR3 is 15 amino acids. V was pared by 6 bases and J by 0 bases, with 2 bases of the junction left unmatched. Germline V lookup: CDR1 MNHNY, CDR2 SVGAGI (reference sequence).

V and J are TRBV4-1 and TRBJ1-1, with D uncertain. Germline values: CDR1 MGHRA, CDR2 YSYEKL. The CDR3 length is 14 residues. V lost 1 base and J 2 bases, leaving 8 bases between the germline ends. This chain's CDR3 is CASSQVLFNTEAFF. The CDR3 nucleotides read TGCGCCAGCAGCCAAGTCCTGTTTAACACTGAAGCTTTCTTT.

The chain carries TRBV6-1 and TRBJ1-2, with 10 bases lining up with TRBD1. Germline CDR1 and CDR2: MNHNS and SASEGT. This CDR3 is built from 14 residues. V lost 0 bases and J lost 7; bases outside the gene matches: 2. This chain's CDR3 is CASSEARTGGGYTF. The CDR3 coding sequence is TGTGCCAGCAGTGAAGCAAGGACAGGGGGTGGCTACACCTTC.

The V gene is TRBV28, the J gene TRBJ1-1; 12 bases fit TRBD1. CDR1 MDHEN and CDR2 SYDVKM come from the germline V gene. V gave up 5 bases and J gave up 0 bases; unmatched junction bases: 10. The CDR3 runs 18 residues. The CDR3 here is CASSPLPGQGALNTEAFF. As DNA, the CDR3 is TGTGCCAGCAGTCCCCTTCCGGGACAGGGGGCATTGAACACTGAAGCTTTCTTT.

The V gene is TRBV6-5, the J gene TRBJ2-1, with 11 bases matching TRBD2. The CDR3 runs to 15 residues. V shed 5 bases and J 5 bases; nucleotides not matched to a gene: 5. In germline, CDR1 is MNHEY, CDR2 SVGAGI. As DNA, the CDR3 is TGTGCCAGCAGTAAAATAGCGGGAGGGGACAATGAGCAGTTCTTC. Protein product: CASSKIAGGDNEQFF.

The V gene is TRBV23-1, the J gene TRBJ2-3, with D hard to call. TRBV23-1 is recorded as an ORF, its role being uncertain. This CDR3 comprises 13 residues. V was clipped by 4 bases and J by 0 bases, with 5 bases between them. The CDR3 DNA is TGCGCCAGCAGTCGAACTAGCACAGATACGCAGTATTTT. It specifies CASSRTSTDTQYF.

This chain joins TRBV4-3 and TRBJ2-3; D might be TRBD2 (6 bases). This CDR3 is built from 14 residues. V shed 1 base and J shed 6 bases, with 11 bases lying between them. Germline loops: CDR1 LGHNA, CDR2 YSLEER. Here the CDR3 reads CASSQVAGLDTQYF. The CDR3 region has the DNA TGCGCCAGCAGCCAAGTCGCGGGACTGGATACGCAGTATTTT.

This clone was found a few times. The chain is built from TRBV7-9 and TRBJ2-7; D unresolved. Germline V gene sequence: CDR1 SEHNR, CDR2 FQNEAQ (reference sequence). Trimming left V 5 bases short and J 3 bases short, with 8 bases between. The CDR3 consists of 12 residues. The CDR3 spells CASSPSGYEQYF. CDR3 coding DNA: TGTGCCAGCAGCCCTTCCGGCTACGAGCAGTACTTC.

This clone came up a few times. CDR3 nucleotides: TGCAGCGTTCGGACAGGGGCCGGCTACGAGCAGTACTTC. Residues: CSVRTGAGYEQYF. The rearrangement joins TRBV29-1 to TRBJ2-7; 9 positions match TRBD1. The V gene end was trimmed by 5 bases and the J gene end by 3 bases; junction bases not matched to a gene: 5. Germline CDR1 and CDR2: SQVTM and ANQGSEA. The CDR3 runs 13 residues.

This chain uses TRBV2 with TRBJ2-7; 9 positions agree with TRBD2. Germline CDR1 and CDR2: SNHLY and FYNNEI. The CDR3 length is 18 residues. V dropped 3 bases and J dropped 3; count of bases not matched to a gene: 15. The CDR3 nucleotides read TGTGCCAGCAGTGACGAGACTAGCGGTTCTGGCCCCTACTACGAGCAGTACTTC. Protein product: CASSDETSGSGPYYEQYF.

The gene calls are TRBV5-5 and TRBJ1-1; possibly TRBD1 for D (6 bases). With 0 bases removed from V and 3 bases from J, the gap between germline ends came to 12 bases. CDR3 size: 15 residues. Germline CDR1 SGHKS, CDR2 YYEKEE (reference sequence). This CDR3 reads CASSLVQGWYTEAFF. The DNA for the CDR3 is TGTGCCAGCAGCTTGGTCCAGGGGTGGTACACTGAAGCTTTCTTT.

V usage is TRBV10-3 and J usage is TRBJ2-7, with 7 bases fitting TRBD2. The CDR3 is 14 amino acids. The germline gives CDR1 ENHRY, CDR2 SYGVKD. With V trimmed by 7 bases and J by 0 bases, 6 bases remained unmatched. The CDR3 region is CAITLGGSSYEQYF. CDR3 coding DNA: TGTGCCATCACTCTGGGGGGGAGCTCCTACGAGCAGTACTTC.